This TCR beta chain was captured in a study of T cells in Graves' hyperthyroidism and ophthalmopathy. Study-level points and caveats: Expanded thyroid clonotypes (above 0.001) were mostly also found in blood.

Amplified regions were TCR beta CDR3 sequences from RNA transcripts. TCR CDR3 underwent first-round RT-PCR with the HTBI primer set. TCRdb passed the multiplex PCR reads through MiXCR, listing each CDR3 protein once. The sample records approximately 330,000 distinct CDR3 sequences, over 15% being singletons. V dropped 9 bases and J dropped 6 bases, with 8 bases sitting between them. Germline V gene lookup returns CDR1 KGHDR and CDR2 SFDVKD. CDR3 length: 11 amino acids. This clonotype has only a few counts. Its specificity is unknown. This clonotype was sampled from a woman between 50 and 59 years old with Graves' hyperthyroidism. Input material: blood. This chain uses TRBV24-1 with TRBJ2-1; D not certain. CDR3 bases: TGTGCCACCCAAAGGCGCAATGAGCAGTTCTTC. This codes for CATQRRNEQFF.